This T cell receptor beta chain stems from a study of cytomegalovirus exposure and HLA in healthy donors. For this donor, CMV serostatus was not recorded. Findings and limits, study-wide: In an earlier analysis, about 87% or about 30%: the productive usage of most TCR beta V segments. The study flagged roughly 160 TCR beta chains as cytomegalovirus-associated. A later analysis found common viral pathogens apparently linked to several of the most significant clusters.

In the case of this clone: Its target is unknown.

In germline, CDR1 is SGHAT, CDR2 FQNNGV. Trimming removed 2 bases from V and 3 bases from J, with 10 bases in between. The CDR3 sequence is 14 residues long. PCR involved 60 Vbeta and 13 Jbeta primers. Sequencing was performed with immunoSEQ multiplex PCR; in TCRdb, only in-frame clones are kept and a portion is missing. The sample records about 70,000 clones, roughly 81% being singletons. The sequencing input was PBMCs. This chain joins TRBV11-2 and TRBJ1-2; the D is unclear. This TCR derives from a human donor in good health. The CDR3 loop reads CASSLFGQDYGYTF. In DNA, the CDR3 is TGTGCCAGCAGCTTATTTGGGCAGGACTATGGCTACACCTTC.